This TCR beta chain was observed in a study of blood T cell repertoires in COVID-19. Clones were read by immunoSEQ multiplex PCR, and TCRdb kept only the in-frame ones, dropping some. The table lists more than 95,000 clones, about 80% of them singletons. Sequenced material: peripheral blood. The receptor was derived from a human donor in a cohort sampled during active or convalescent COVID-19.

The CDR3 sequence is CASSGNGFGTQYF. CDR3 sequence (DNA): TGTGCCAGCAGTGGCAATGGGTTCGGGACGCAGTATTTT. The chain recombines TRBV6-2 or TRBV6-3 with TRBJ2-3; D gene unclear. Germline-derived CDR1 and CDR2 are MNHEY and SVGEGT. Trimming removed 5 bases from V and 9 bases from J, with 15 bases in between. The CDR3 sequence is 13 residues long.